This T cell receptor beta chain appears in the sequencing data of a study of cytomegalovirus exposure and HLA in healthy donors. The CDR3 extends over 14 amino acids. The V and J ends lost 5 bases and 8 bases, in that order; junction bases with no gene match: 9. Germline-derived CDR1 and CDR2 are MNHEY and SMNVEV (reference sequence). Study-wide findings and caveats: Researchers reportedly found TCR beta sequences accurately predicted most subjects' HLA-A and HLA-B alleles. Sequencing depth across donors, presence/absence analyses assumed, was roughly uniform.

With respect to this clone: Its target is not known.

The PCR employed 60 Vbeta primers together with 13 Jbeta primers. Data came from immunoSEQ multiplex PCR; TCRdb stores just in-frame clones and leaves some out. The data contain around 80,000 clones, over 70% of them singletons. This receptor was identified in a man between 18 and 35 years old in good health and CMV-seropositive. What was sequenced was PBMCs. The chain carries TRBV27 and TRBJ2-4, with 7 bases that match TRBD2. CDR3 sequence: CASSIWRGGDIQYF. The CDR3 DNA reads TGTGCCAGCAGTATATGGAGGGGAGGGGACATTCAGTACTTC.